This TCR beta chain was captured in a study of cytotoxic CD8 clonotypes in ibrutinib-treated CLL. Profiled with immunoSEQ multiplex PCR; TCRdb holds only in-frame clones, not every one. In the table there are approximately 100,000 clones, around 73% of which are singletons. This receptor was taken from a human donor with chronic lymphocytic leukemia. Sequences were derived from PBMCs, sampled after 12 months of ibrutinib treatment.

The CDR3 loop reads CASSSVTTPYEQYF. CDR3 in DNA: TGTGCCAGCAGCTCGGTGACTACCCCCTACGAGCAGTACTTC. The V call is TRBV7-9, the J call TRBJ2-7; a possible D gene is TRBD2 (5 bases). CDR1 and CDR2 from the germline V gene are SEHNR and FQNEAQ (reference sequence). V gave up 4 bases and J gave up 2 bases, with 12 bases separating them. The CDR3 runs 14 residues.